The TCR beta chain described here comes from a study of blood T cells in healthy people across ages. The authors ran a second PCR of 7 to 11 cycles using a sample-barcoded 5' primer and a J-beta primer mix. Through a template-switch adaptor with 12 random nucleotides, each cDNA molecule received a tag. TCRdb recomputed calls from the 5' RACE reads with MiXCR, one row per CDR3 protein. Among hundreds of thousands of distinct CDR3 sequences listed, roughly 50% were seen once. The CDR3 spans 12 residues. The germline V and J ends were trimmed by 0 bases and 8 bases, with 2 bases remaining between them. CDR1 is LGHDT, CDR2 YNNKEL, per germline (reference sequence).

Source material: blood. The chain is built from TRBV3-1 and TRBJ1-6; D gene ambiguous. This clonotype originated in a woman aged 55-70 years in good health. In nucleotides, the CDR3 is TGTGCCAGCAGCCAAGAGTATTCACCCCTCCACTTT. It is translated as CASSQEYSPLHF.